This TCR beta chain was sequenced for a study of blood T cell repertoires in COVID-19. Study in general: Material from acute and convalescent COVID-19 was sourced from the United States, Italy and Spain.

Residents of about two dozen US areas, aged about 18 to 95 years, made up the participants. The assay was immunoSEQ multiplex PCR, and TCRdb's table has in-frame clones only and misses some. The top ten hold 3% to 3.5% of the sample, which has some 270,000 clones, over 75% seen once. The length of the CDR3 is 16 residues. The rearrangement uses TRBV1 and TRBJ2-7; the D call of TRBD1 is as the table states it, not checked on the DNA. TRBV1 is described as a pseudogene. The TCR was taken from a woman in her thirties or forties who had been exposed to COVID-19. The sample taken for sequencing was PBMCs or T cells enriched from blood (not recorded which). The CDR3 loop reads CTSSRLDRTILYEQYF. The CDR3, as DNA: TGCACCAGCAGCCGCTTAGACAGGACAATACTTTACGAGCAGTACTTC.